A single sample is the source of the 20 T cell receptor beta chains below, sequenced in a study of blood T cell repertoires in COVID-19 (dated by TCRdb to the early 2020s). Libraries were constructed by the immunoSEQ multiplex PCR assay. In TCRdb, the immuneACCESS table is reduced to in-frame sequences with V and J assigned. These tables do not hold every clone; where another copy was compared, an unresolved V gene accounts for under half, and the others remain unexplained. Counted in this sample were under 200,000 clones; 80% of them appeared once. Approximately 3% of the sample is in the top ten clones. Sample: PBMCs or T cells enriched from blood (not recorded which). The receptors derive from a woman aged 55-75 years who had recovered from COVID-19.

The chain is built from TRBV5-1 and TRBJ2-3; D unresolved. The V gene's germline CDR1 is SGHRS and CDR2 YFSETQ. The CDR3 has 14 residues. V shed 2 bases and J shed 2 bases, with 9 bases lying between them. CDR3 region: CASSLSTPTDTQYF. DNA for the CDR3: TGCGCCAGCAGCTTATCCACACCCACAGATACGCAGTATTTT.

The chain carries TRBV14 and TRBJ2-5; 7 bases are a match to TRBD2. This CDR3 contains 15 residues. Germline lookup yields CDR1 SGHDN and CDR2 FVKESK. J was trimmed by 4 bases and V by 4 bases; bases with no gene match: 9. The CDR3 loop reads CASSRVGWGGETQYF. Here the CDR3 DNA reads TGTGCCAGCAGCCGTGTAGGCTGGGGGGGAGAGACCCAGTACTTC.

The rearrangement links TRBV3-1 (or the pseudogene TRBV3-2) to TRBJ1-2; D unclear. CDR3 length: 17 residues. V gave up 2 bases and J gave up 6 bases, with 22 bases separating them. CDR1 and CDR2 (germline): LGHDT, YNNKEL (reference sequence). The CDR3 nucleotides are TGTGCCAGCAGCCAAAGAGAGTCGTTGAGAGGCCTCAATGGCTACACCTTC. It specifies CASSQRESLRGLNGYTF.

The chain carries TRBV2 and TRBJ1-4, with TRBD1 matching 7 bases. Germline V gives CDR1 SNHLY, CDR2 FYNNEI. The trim removed 4 bases at V and 7 bases at J, leaving 3 bases unmatched. The CDR3 covers 13 residues. CDR3 sequence reads: CASSARDSEKLFF. The CDR3 coding sequence is TGTGCCAGCAGTGCCCGGGACAGTGAAAAACTGTTTTTT.

This sequence joins TRBV5-1 and TRBJ2-4; TRBD2 aligns across 13 bases. Trimming removed 4 bases from V and 5 bases from J; junction bases left unmatched: 3. This CDR3 is built from 15 residues. Looked up from germline, CDR1 is SGHRS and CDR2 is YFSETQ. The CDR3 DNA follows: TGCGCCAGCAGCGGGGGGACTAGCGGGGAAAACATTCAGTACTTC. Its protein product is CASSGGTSGENIQYF.

The rearrangement joins TRBV27 to TRBJ2-1, with no clear D. The germline CDR1 and CDR2 sequences are MNHEY and SMNVEV (reference sequence). The CDR3 runs to 14 residues. With 5 bases removed from V and 5 bases from J, the gap between germline ends came to 13 bases. The CDR3 spells CASSLTRVDNEQFF. The DNA for the CDR3 is TGTGCCAGCAGTCTAACCCGGGTGGACAATGAGCAGTTCTTC.

In the case of this clone: The junction does not match germline at one end; this may be a read error. The chain uses TRBV30 and TRBJ2-1, with D maybe TRBD1 (5 bases). This CDR3 comprises 11 residues. The germline V gene encodes CDR1 GTSNPN and CDR2 SVGIG (reference sequence). CDR3 loop: CAWSVGQGWLF. CDR3 coding DNA: TGTGCCTGGAGTGTAGGGCAGGGCTGGCTCTTC.

The chain carries TRBV27 and TRBJ1-2; TRBD1 matches at 8 bases. CDR1 is MNHEY and CDR2 is SMNVEV in the germline V gene (reference sequence). Losses at the gene ends were 5 bases for V and 7 bases for J; bases not matched to a gene: 9. The CDR3 is made up of 14 amino acids. The CDR3: CASSLSGTGGGYTF. The DNA of the CDR3 is TGTGCCAGCAGTCTGTCCGGGACAGGCGGTGGCTACACCTTC.

The J gene is TRBJ2-1, the V gene TRBV3-1 (or the pseudogene TRBV3-2); D ambiguous. Germline assignment: CDR1 LGHDT and CDR2 YNNKEL (reference sequence). There are 15 residues in the CDR3. V was clipped by 1 base and J by 8 bases, with 15 bases between them. The CDR3 region is CASSQAPTGSYEQFF. Written as DNA, the CDR3 is TGTGCCAGCAGCCAAGCCCCTACGGGTAGCTATGAGCAGTTCTTC.

The chain joins TRBV29-1 to TRBJ2-3; 12 positions agree with TRBD2. CDR1 is SQVTM and CDR2 is ANQGSEA in the germline V gene. V dropped 2 bases and J dropped 5; count of bases not matched to a gene: 2. This CDR3 has 14 residues. The CDR3, as DNA: TGCAGCGTTGAAACTAGCGGGGGGTTAGATACGCAGTATTTT. Protein product: CSVETSGGLDTQYF.

The rearrangement uses TRBV6-1 and TRBJ1-6, with 8 bases that match TRBD1. CDR3 length: 15 residues. The J segment lost 10 bases and the V segment lost 1 base, leaving 6 bases of the junction unmatched. Per germline, CDR1 MNHNS and CDR2 SASEGT. The CDR3 nucleotides read TGTGCCAGCAGTGAAGGGACAGGGTTTGGCTCACCCCTCCACTTT. Translating it yields CASSEGTGFGSPLHF.

This clone showed up just a few times. V and J are TRBV5-1 and TRBJ1-2; 8 bases fit TRBD1. The CDR3 runs 12 residues. V gave up 6 bases and J gave up 6 bases; unmatched junction bases: 4. Looked up from germline, CDR1 is SGHRS and CDR2 is YFSETQ. This chain's CDR3 is CASTNRGDGYTF. The CDR3, as DNA: TGCGCCAGCACGAACAGGGGGGATGGCTACACCTTC.

The chain employs TRBV19 and TRBJ1-2, with D tentatively TRBD1 (5 bases). Germline lookup yields CDR1 LNHDA and CDR2 SQIVND (reference sequence). V was cut by 8 bases and J by 4 bases, with 11 bases left in between. The CDR3 extends over 12 amino acids. The CDR3 is CASAGQLYGYTF. The CDR3 DNA sequence: TGTGCCAGTGCCGGACAACTCTATGGCTACACCTTC. The full variable domain, completed using reference TRBV19 and TRBJ1-2, is DGGITQSPKYLFRKEGQNVTLSCEQNLNHDAMYWYRQDPGQGLRLIYYSQIVNDFQKGDIAEGYSVSREKKESFPLTVTSAQKNPTAFYLCASAGQLYGYTFGSGTRLTVV.

About this clone: One end of the junction does not line up with germline, which may come from a read error. The rearrangement uses TRBV6-1 and TRBJ1-3; 7 bases line up with TRBD1. Germline V gives CDR1 MNHNS, CDR2 SASEGT. The CDR3 totals 15 residues. The CDR3 nucleotides read TGTGCCAGCCGTGAGACAGGGTTCTCTGGAAACACCATATATTTT. Protein sequence: CASRETGFSGNTIYF.

This clone was seen a few times. The genes are TRBV23-1 and TRBJ2-4; weak D call: TRBD1 (5 bases). TRBV23-1 is classed as an ORF, of uncertain function. The CDR3 length is 15 residues. Trimming pared 5 bases from V and 0 bases from J, leaving 11 bases between. CDR3 protein: CASSSLGVAKNIQYF. In DNA, the CDR3 is TGCGCCAGCAGTTCCTTAGGGGTAGCCAAAAACATTCAGTACTTC.

In its sample, this clone was seen many times. The genes are TRBV6-2 or TRBV6-3 and TRBJ1-1, with 7 bases that match TRBD1. Germline lookup yields CDR1 MNHEY and CDR2 SVGEGT. This CDR3 contains 14 residues. The V gene end was trimmed by 3 bases and the J gene end by 4 bases; junction bases not matched to a gene: 5. The CDR3 bases are TGTGCCAGCAGTTATACAGGGGATACCACTGAAGCTTTCTTT. It specifies CASSYTGDTTEAFF.

This clone was observed once. The chain's CDR3 is CASSRTLQGNTEAFF. CDR3 sequence (DNA): TGCGCCAGCAGCAGGACCTTACAGGGGAACACTGAAGCTTTCTTT. The J gene is TRBJ1-1, the V gene TRBV5-1; TRBD1 is a possible D gene (6 bases). The germline V gene encodes CDR1 SGHRS and CDR2 YFSETQ. Deletions cut 4 bases from V and 1 base from J, with 14 bases between. CDR3 length: 15 residues.

This chain uses TRBV5-1 with TRBJ1-1; 10 bases agree with TRBD1. With V trimmed by 5 bases and J by 7 bases, 17 bases remained unmatched. The CDR3 length is 17 residues. Germline V lookup: CDR1 SGHRS, CDR2 YFSETQ. This CDR3 reads CASRARLSTGGESEAFF. DNA for the CDR3: TGCGCCAGCAGGGCCAGACTATCGACAGGGGGCGAAAGTGAAGCTTTCTTT. Using reference TRBV5-1 and TRBJ1-1 for the parts outside the CDR3, the full variable domain is KAGVTQTPRYLIKTRGQQVTLSCSPISGHRSVSWYQQTPGQGLQFLFEYFSETQRNKGNFPGRFSGRQFSNSRSEMNVSTLELGDSALYLCASRARLSTGGESEAFFGQGTRLTVV.

J is TRBJ2-7 and V is TRBV19; D remains unclear. Trimming pared 4 bases from V and 2 bases from J, leaving 3 bases between. Germline V CDR1 and CDR2: LNHDA, SQIVND (reference sequence). The CDR3 extends over 11 amino acids. CDR3 bases: TGTGCCAGTAGTAATACCTACGAGCAGTACTTC. Encoded protein: CASSNTYEQYF.

The CDR3 loop reads CASVPASGFKNEQFF. The CDR3 DNA follows: TGCGCCAGCGTGCCGGCTAGCGGTTTTAAGAATGAGCAGTTCTTC. V usage is TRBV10-1 and J usage is TRBJ2-1; 7 nucleotides agree with TRBD2. This CDR3 contains 15 residues. The ends lost 8 bases at V and 7 bases at J; junction bases unmatched: 14. Germline lookup yields CDR1 WNHNN and CDR2 SYGVQD (reference sequence).